This T cell receptor beta chain originates from a study of cytomegalovirus exposure and HLA in healthy donors. PCR involved 60 Vbeta and 13 Jbeta primers. The assay was immunoSEQ multiplex PCR, and TCRdb's table has in-frame clones only and misses some. The data hold approximately 240,000 clones, with more than 60% observed a single time. Germline loops: CDR1 WSHSY, CDR2 SAAADI. The CDR3 has 13 amino acids. V was pared by 5 bases and J by 11 bases, with 9 bases of the junction left unmatched. The source of this sequence is a woman aged 55-69 years in good health and CMV-seropositive. Sequenced material: PBMCs. J is TRBJ2-4 and V is TRBV10-2; the match to TRBD1 covers 7 bases. The CDR3 loop reads CASSTNDRVVQYF. CDR3 nucleotide sequence: TGCGCCAGCAGTACGAACGACAGGGTGGTTCAGTACTTC.